A selection of T cell receptor beta chains follows, all from one sample in a study of T cells in Graves' hyperthyroidism and ophthalmopathy. MiXCR was run by TCRdb on the multiplex PCR reads, yielding one entry per CDR3 protein. The data hold under 700,000 distinct CDR3 sequences, with over 15% observed a single time. Sequencing used blood. Receptors were obtained from a woman under 30 with Graves' hyperthyroidism. Each CDR3 is given with its conserved first and last residue. The D gene is left open where the match is weak. Clone size is not always given. Where it is, it says once, few, many or a class for expanded clones.

j_gene	v_gene	abundance	d_gene	CDR3nt	CDR3aa
TRBJ1-1	TRBV10-1	few	NA	TGCGCCAGAACTTCGTTGAGACGTGAAGCTTTCTTT	CARTSLRREAFF
TRBJ2-3	TRBV3-1	many	TRBD1	TGTGCCAGCAGCCAAGGGACAGGGGCAGATACGCAGTATTTT	CASSQGTGADTQYF
TRBJ2-1	TRBV12-3/TRBV12-4	many	NA	TGTGCCAGCAGTTGGGCGGCACTCTACAATGAGCAGTTCTTC	CASSWAALYNEQFF
TRBJ1-2	TRBV11-3	many	TRBD1	TGTGCCAGCAGCCCCCCCGGTTCGACAGGGAACTATGGCTACACCTTC	CASSPPGSTGNYGYTF
TRBJ1-1	TRBV20-1	many	TRBD1	TGCAGTGCTAGAGATCATTGGGGACAGGGGAACACTGAAGCTTTCTTT	CSARDHWGQGNTEAFF
TRBJ1-1	TRBV18	few	NA	TGTGCCAGCTCACCAAGGGACACTTACATGAACACTGAAGCTCTCTTT	CASSPRDTYMNTEALF
TRBJ1-2	TRBV5-1	few	TRBD1	TGCGCCAGCCGACCTACAGGGGGGGACTATGGCTACACCTTC	CASRPTGGDYGYTF
TRBJ1-5	TRBV28	NA	NA	TGTGCCAGCATCCCCGAACTCGGTCAGCCCCAGCATTTT	CASIPELGQPQHF
TRBJ2-3	TRBV7-9	many	NA	TGTGCCAGCAGCCCTATTTCCGGGGGATTCACAGATACGCAGTATTTT	CASSPISGGFTDTQYF
TRBJ1-6	TRBV5-1	NA	TRBD1	TGCGCCAGCAGCTTGGCCTCGGGACAGGGGAGGCCACCCCTCCACTTT	CASSLASGQGRPPLHF
TRBJ2-1	TRBV13	NA	TRBD2	TGTGCCAGCAGCTTAGGCCTTAGGCTAGCGGAATACAATGAGCAGTTCTTC	CASSLGLRLAEYNEQFF
TRBJ2-1	TRBV20-1	few	NA	TGCGCGTTCACCCAAGACAATGAGCAGTTCTTC	CAFTQDNEQFF
TRBJ1-4	TRBV3-1	NA	NA	TGTGCCAGCAGCCAAGGCCATGGGGGAACGGGCAGCGGGTCCGGAAAACTGTTTTTT	CASSQGHGGTGSGSGKLFF
TRBJ1-4	TRBV7-9	NA	NA	TGTGCCAGCGGCTTAAATTGGCGACCCACGAACCTGAATGAAAAACTGTTTTTT	CASGLNWRPTNLNEKLFF
TRBJ2-5	TRBV14	NA	NA	TGTGCCAGCAGTCATCAGGCTCAGAGAGGCGGTGAGACCCAGTACTTC	CASSHQAQRGGETQYF
TRBJ2-1	TRBV3-1	NA	TRBD2	TGTGCCAGCAGCCAAGGAGTCCAGGGAGGACTAGCGGGAGGGACCTACAATGAGCAGTTCTTC	CASSQGVQGGLAGGTYNEQFF
TRBJ1-5	TRBV2	few	NA	TGTGCCAGCAGTGAATCTTCAGGGCCCAATCAGCCCCAGCATTTT	CASSESSGPNQPQHF
TRBJ1-6	TRBV15	few	NA	TGTGCCACCAGAAAGAGTTGGGGACCGGATTCACCCCTCCACTTT	CATRKSWGPDSPLHF
TRBJ2-1	TRBV5-4	NA	NA	TGTGCCAGCAGCTTGCCGGAGTTGCTCTCCGATGAGCAGTTCTTC	CASSLPELLSDEQFF
TRBJ1-5	TRBV20-1	NA	TRBD1	TGCAGTGCTAGAGGCGGGACAGCTTATCAGCCCCAGCATTTT	CSARGGTAYQPQHF
TRBJ1-2	TRBV6-1	many	NA	TGTGCCAGCAGTGAAGAACAGTTCTATGGCTACACCTTC	CASSEEQFYGYTF
TRBJ2-2	TRBV7-7	few	TRBD2	TGTGCCAGCAGCTTAGATAATTTTTGGCCGGGAGGCATACCGAACACCGGGGAGCTGTTTTTT	CASSLDNFWPGGIPNTGELFF
TRBJ2-5	TRBV7-2	many	TRBD1	TGTGCCAGCACCTACAGGGGGTACCAAGAGACCCAGTACTTC	CASTYRGYQETQYF
TRBJ2-3	TRBV2	many	TRBD2	TGTGCCAGCAGTGAAGAGGGACTAGCAACAGATACGCAGTATTTT	CASSEEGLATDTQYF
TRBJ2-1	TRBV30	few	TRBD1	TGTGCCTGGAGCTTGCCGGGACAGGGGTCCAATGAGCAGTTCTTC	CAWSLPGQGSNEQFF
TRBJ1-1	TRBV5-1	many	TRBD1	TGCGCCAGCAGCCCAAGACATCAGGGGGGCACTGAAGCTTTCTTT	CASSPRHQGGTEAFF
TRBJ2-7	TRBV20-1	many	TRBD2	TGCAGTGCTGAAACTCCGGGACTAGCGGGAGGAGAGACCTACGAGCAGTACTTC	CSAETPGLAGGETYEQYF
TRBJ2-7	TRBV20-1	many	NA	TGCAGTGCCGGGGAGTGGTACGAGCAGTACTTC	CSAGEWYEQYF
TRBJ2-3	TRBV20-1	many	NA	TGCAGTGCTAGTGGTGGCACCCTATCCTCCACAGATACGCAGTATTTT	CSASGGTLSSTDTQYF
TRBJ2-2	TRBV6-1	few	NA	TGTGCCAGCAGTGAAGTCGACGGCGGGGAGCTGTTTTTT	CASSEVDGGELFF